Below are 6 T cell receptor beta chains sequenced from a single sample in a study of cytomegalovirus exposure and HLA in healthy donors. PCR involved 60 Vbeta and 13 Jbeta primers. The method was immunoSEQ multiplex PCR; TCRdb's version includes in-frame clones alone and lacks a portion of them. The data hold about 98,000 clones, with roughly four fifths observed a single time. The specimen sequenced was PBMCs. Receptors originate from a female donor in good health and CMV-seropositive.

CDR3 DNA sequence: TGTGCCAGCACCTCCCCGAGACAGGGGGACGAGGGGTTATCCGGTGAGCAGTTCTTC. It yields the protein CASTSPRQGDEGLSGEQFF. V and J are TRBV7-9 and TRBJ2-1; 9 bases align to TRBD1. Trimming cost V 7 bases and J 9 bases; bases outside gene matches: 25. The CDR3 length is 19 residues. From germline, CDR1 is SEHNR and CDR2 FQNEAQ (reference sequence).

J is TRBJ2-1 and V is TRBV9; possible D gene TRBD1, 6 bases. V lost 4 bases and J lost 3, with 20 bases in between. Germline values: CDR1 SGDLS, CDR2 YYNGEE. The CDR3 consists of 17 residues. The CDR3 is CASSLNPRDTVYNEQFF. CDR3 in DNA: TGTGCCAGCAGCCTAAACCCCCGGGACACCGTCTACAATGAGCAGTTCTTC.

As to this clone: Other nucleotide sequences in the sample specify the same CDR3. This sequence joins TRBV5-1 and TRBJ1-1; D is ambiguous. V dropped 0 bases and J dropped 1 base, with 4 bases sitting between them. This CDR3 region has 13 residues. CDR1 and CDR2 (germline): SGHRS, YFSETQ. The CDR3 reads CASSLARNTEAFF. CDR3 sequence (DNA): TGCGCCAGCAGCTTGGCCAGGAACACTGAAGCTTTCTTT.

This clone turned up a few times. The chain uses TRBV19 and TRBJ2-7; 10 bases fit TRBD1. The CDR3 extends over 14 amino acids. Germline V lookup: CDR1 LNHDA, CDR2 SQIVND (reference sequence). The V segment lost 5 bases and the J segment 3 bases; nucleotides outside the gene matches: 4. The CDR3 protein is CASSGDRGGYEQYF. In DNA form, the CDR3 reads TGTGCCAGTAGTGGGGACAGGGGAGGCTACGAGCAGTACTTC. Using reference TRBV19 and TRBJ2-7 for the parts outside the CDR3, the full variable domain is DGGITQSPKYLFRKEGQNVTLSCEQNLNHDAMYWYRQDPGQGLRLIYYSQIVNDFQKGDIAEGYSVSREKKESFPLTVTSAQKNPTAFYLCASSGDRGGYEQYFGPGTRLTVT.

The chain links TRBV6-5 to TRBJ2-1, with D possibly being TRBD2 (7 bases). The CDR3 loop spans 16 amino acids. The V and J ends lost 2 bases and 0 bases respectively, with 11 bases between them. CDR1 and CDR2 (germline): MNHEY, SVGAGI. This CDR3 reads CASSYAAGASYNEQFF. CDR3 nucleotides: TGTGCCAGCAGTTACGCGGCGGGGGCCTCCTACAATGAGCAGTTCTTC.

The chain is built from TRBV27 and TRBJ1-1; no definite D call. Trimming pared 1 base from V and 5 bases from J, leaving 8 bases between. The CDR3 sequence is 13 residues long. Germline CDR1 and CDR2: MNHEY and SMNVEV (reference sequence). The CDR3 spells CASSLYPRTEAFF. The CDR3 DNA is TGTGCCAGCAGTTTATATCCCAGGACTGAAGCTTTCTTT.